The present T cell receptor beta chain was sequenced within a study of T-cell memory formation after mild COVID-19. MiXCR, applied by TCRdb to the 5' RACE reads, yields one record per CDR3 protein. The sample lists about 360,000 distinct CDR3 sequences, over 13% occurring once. CDR3 length equals 14 residues. The germline CDR1 and CDR2 sequences are LGHNA and YNFKEQ. V lost 0 bases to trimming and J lost 8 bases, with 13 bases between them. This clonotype has only a few counts. The sequence derives from a man aged 18 to 35 who had mild COVID-19 (a few samples of this study predate the infection). Cell type and time point are not known. Material: PBMCs or a T cell subset sorted from them (not recorded which). This rearrangement joins TRBV4-2 to TRBJ1-2, with TRBD1 as a possible D gene (5 bases). The CDR3 loop reads CASSQDETQGGYTF. CDR3 nucleotide sequence: TGTGCCAGCAGCCAAGATGAGACGCAGGGCGGCTACACCTTC.